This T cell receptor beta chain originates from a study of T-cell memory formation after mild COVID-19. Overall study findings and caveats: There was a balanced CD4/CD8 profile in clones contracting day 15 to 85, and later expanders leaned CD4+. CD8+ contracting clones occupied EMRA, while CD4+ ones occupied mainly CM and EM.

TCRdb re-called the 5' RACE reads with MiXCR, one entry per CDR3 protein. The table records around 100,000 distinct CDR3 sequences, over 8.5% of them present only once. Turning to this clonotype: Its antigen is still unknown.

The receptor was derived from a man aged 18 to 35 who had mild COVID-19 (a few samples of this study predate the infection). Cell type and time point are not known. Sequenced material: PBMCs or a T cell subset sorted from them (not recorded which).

DNA for the CDR3: TGTGCCAGCAGCTTACTCGGACAGGGGAGCAAAAACATTCAGTACTTC. Protein product: CASSLLGQGSKNIQYF. The V and J genes are TRBV7-8 and TRBJ2-4, with 9 bases matching TRBD1. CDR3 length: 16 residues. The J segment lost 3 bases and the V segment lost 2 bases, leaving 5 bases of the junction unmatched. In germline, CDR1 is SGHVS, CDR2 FQNEAQ.